The rows below give T cell receptor beta chains drawn from one sample of a study of shared clonotypes between healthy human individuals. Profiled with immunoSEQ multiplex PCR; TCRdb holds only in-frame clones, not every one. The table records around 2,000,000 clones, roughly 91% of them present only once. Sample: naive CD8+ T cells from PBMCs. The receptors originated from a man aged 18 to 29 in good health. Some clones in this sample may be carry-over from other donors' samples. Both conserved end residues are part of each CDR3. D genes are given only for firm matches. Expanded clones get a size class; other rows say once, few or many, or leave the size out.

v_gene,abundance,j_gene,d_gene,CDR3aa,CDR3nt
TRBV4-1,.,TRBJ2-1,TRBD2,CASSQTPGLAATNEQFF,TGCGCCAGCAGCCAAACCCCGGGGCTAGCGGCGACCAATGAGCAGTTCTTC
TRBV27,.,TRBJ1-1,TRBD1,CASSLPDRGLAEAFF,TGTGCCAGCAGTCTCCCCGACAGGGGGCTGGCTGAAGCTTTCTTT
TRBV14,once,TRBJ2-4,TRBD1,CASSQLGQGEVKNIQYF,TGTGCCAGCAGCCAACTCGGACAGGGAGAGGTGAAAAACATTCAGTACTTC
TRBV27,.,TRBJ2-1,.,CASSLGTVGSSYNEQFF,TGTGCCAGCAGTTTGGGAACTGTCGGGAGCTCCTACAATGAGCAGTTCTTC
TRBV2,.,TRBJ2-1,TRBD2,CASSEGGRAGNEQFF,TGTGCCAGCAGTGAAGGCGGGAGGGCGGGAAATGAGCAGTTCTTC
TRBV9,.,TRBJ2-2,TRBD2,CASSVAASGSRELFF,TGTGCCAGCAGCGTAGCGGCTAGCGGGAGCCGGGAGCTGTTTTTT
TRBV19,.,TRBJ1-5,.,CASSIFENNQPQHF,TGTGCCAGTAGTATTTTTGAGAACAATCAGCCCCAGCATTTT
TRBV7-8,.,TRBJ2-7,.,CASSLTGTGYEQYF,TGTGCCAGCAGCCTCACCGGGACGGGTTACGAGCAGTACTTC
TRBV5-1,.,TRBJ1-2,.,CASSLRETYPYGYTF,TGCGCCAGCAGCTTGCGGGAGACTTATCCCTATGGCTACACCTTC
TRBV6-5,.,TRBJ1-3,.,CASSYGEANTIYF,TGTGCCAGCAGTTATGGGGAAGCTAACACCATATATTTT
TRBV11-2,.,TRBJ2-1,TRBD2,CASSFALEREGWNEQFF,TGTGCCAGCAGCTTCGCCCTAGAGCGGGAGGGGTGGAATGAGCAGTTCTTC
TRBV6-5,.,TRBJ1-1,.,CASSLGRIGTEAFF,TGTGCCAGCAGTTTAGGGCGCATCGGCACTGAAGCTTTCTTT
TRBV27,.,TRBJ1-1,.,CASSLSFGNMNTEAFF,TGTGCCAGCAGTTTGAGTTTTGGGAACATGAACACTGAAGCTTTCTTT
TRBV29-1,.,TRBJ1-2,TRBD1,CSVERTGLRYGYTF,TGCAGCGTGGAACGGACAGGGTTACGCTATGGCTACACCTTC
TRBV7-9,.,TRBJ2-7,.,CASSARKGPQEDEQYF,TGTGCCAGCAGCGCTCGGAAGGGCCCCCAGGAAGACGAGCAGTACTTC
TRBV9,.,TRBJ2-3,TRBD2,CASSVPSGPTSTDTQYF,TGTGCCAGCAGCGTACCTAGCGGGCCAACCAGCACAGATACGCAGTATTTT
TRBV4-1,.,TRBJ1-1,.,CASTGLGSPFSEAFF,TGCGCCAGCACGGGCCTCGGGAGTCCTTTTTCTGAAGCTTTCTTT
TRBV28,.,TRBJ1-1,.,CASSLLISTEAFF,TGTGCCAGCAGTTTACTGATATCCACTGAAGCTTTCTTT
TRBV7-9,.,TRBJ1-4,.,CASTGRVKEKLFF,TGTGCCAGCACCGGACGGGTCAAGGAAAAACTGTTTTTT
TRBV19,.,TRBJ1-5,.,CASRNWGQSQHF,TGTGCCAGTCGCAACTGGGGGCAGTCCCAGCATTTT
TRBV7-8,.,TRBJ2-7,.,CASSGGDNFYEQYF,TGTGCCAGCAGCGGGGGGGACAATTTCTACGAGCAGTACTTC
TRBV5-4,.,TRBJ2-3,.,CASSLSGPADTQYF,TGTGCCAGCAGCTTGTCAGGCCCCGCAGATACGCAGTATTTT
TRBV2,once,TRBJ2-4,TRBD1,CASSEGDRGVNIQYF,TGTGCCAGCAGTGAGGGGGACAGGGGTGTTAACATTCAGTACTTC
TRBV19,.,TRBJ1-5,TRBD1,CASSPDRGFGNQPQHF,TGTGCCAGTAGTCCGGACAGGGGGTTTGGCAATCAGCCCCAGCATTTT
TRBV7-9,.,TRBJ2-1,.,CASSLSEGNEQFF,TGTGCCAGCAGCTTATCGGAAGGCAATGAGCAGTTCTTC
TRBV7-2,.,TRBJ2-3,.,CASSLLAQYF,TGTGCCAGCAGCTTATTGGCGCAGTATTTT
TRBV27,.,TRBJ2-6,TRBD1,CASSQNLDRGLSGANVLTF,TGTGCCAGCAGTCAAAATCTGGACAGGGGGCTCTCTGGGGCCAACGTCCTGACTTTC
TRBV4-3,.,TRBJ2-3,.,CASSQGPSGGTDTQYF,TGCGCCAGCAGCCAAGGTCCAAGCGGTGGCACAGATACGCAGTATTTT
TRBV2,.,TRBJ2-7,.,CASRDTGTILYEQYF,TGTGCCAGCAGAGATACCGGGACAATCTTATACGAGCAGTACTTC
TRBV2,.,TRBJ2-7,TRBD2,CASSATSRYEQYF,TGTGCCAGCAGTGCGACTAGCAGATACGAGCAGTACTTC
TRBV5-1,.,TRBJ2-1,.,CASSSSLLLGSYNEQFF,TGCGCCAGCAGCTCCTCTCTACTCTTGGGATCGTACAATGAGCAGTTCTTC
TRBV4-3,.,TRBJ2-7,.,CASSQEPQGLYEQYF,TGCGCCAGCAGCCAAGAACCCCAGGGCCTCTACGAGCAGTACTTC